Below, one TCR beta chain is given with its context. The sample belongs to a study of blood T cell repertoires in COVID-19. Turning to the study itself: PBMCs, B-cell-depleted T cells, or T cells provided the cDNA or gDNA that made up the material.

Participants, roughly 18 to 90 years old, spanned some 23 US areas. The table came from immunoSEQ multiplex PCR; TCRdb's copy has only in-frame clones and leaves some out. The profile shows 210,000 or so clones, more than 75% of them singletons. This CDR3 is built from 12 residues. The germline V and J ends were trimmed by 5 bases and 3 bases, with 4 bases remaining between them. Germline lookup yields CDR1 SNHLY and CDR2 FYNNEI. Sequenced sample: PBMCs or T cells enriched from blood (not recorded which). This TCR was sampled from a woman aged 35 to 49 with acute COVID-19. The chain has TRBV2 and TRBJ2-2; no reliable D call. Here the CDR3 reads CASSSYTGELFF. CDR3 sequence (DNA): TGTGCCAGCAGTTCCTACACCGGGGAGCTGTTTTTT.